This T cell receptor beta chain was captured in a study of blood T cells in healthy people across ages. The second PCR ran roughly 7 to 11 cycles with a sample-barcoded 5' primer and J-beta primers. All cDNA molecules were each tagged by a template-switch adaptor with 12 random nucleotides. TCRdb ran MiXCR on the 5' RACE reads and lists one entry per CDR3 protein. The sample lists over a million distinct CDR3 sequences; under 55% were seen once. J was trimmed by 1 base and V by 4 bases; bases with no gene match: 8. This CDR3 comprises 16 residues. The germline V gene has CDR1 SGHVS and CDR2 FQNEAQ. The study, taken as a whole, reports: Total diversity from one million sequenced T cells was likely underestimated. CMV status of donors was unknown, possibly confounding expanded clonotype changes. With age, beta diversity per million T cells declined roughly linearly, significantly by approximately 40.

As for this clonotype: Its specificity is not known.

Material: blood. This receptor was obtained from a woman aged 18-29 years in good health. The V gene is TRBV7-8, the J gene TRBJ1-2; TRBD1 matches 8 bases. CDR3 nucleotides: TGTGCCAGCAGCTCCTCGGACAGGGCCCTTAACTATGGCTACACCTTC. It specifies CASSSSDRALNYGYTF.